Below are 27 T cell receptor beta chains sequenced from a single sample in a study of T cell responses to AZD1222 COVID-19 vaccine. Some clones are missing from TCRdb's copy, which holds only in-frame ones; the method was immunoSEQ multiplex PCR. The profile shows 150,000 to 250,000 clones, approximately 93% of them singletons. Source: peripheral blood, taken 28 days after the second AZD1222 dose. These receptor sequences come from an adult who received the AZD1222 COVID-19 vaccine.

The CDR3 nucleotides read TGCGCCAGCAGCCCCCAGGGGGGGGCTAGGAATTCACCCCTCCACTTT. It specifies CASSPQGGARNSPLHF. This rearrangement joins TRBV5-1 to TRBJ1-6; TRBD1 matches at 7 bases. Trimming at V came to 4 bases and at J to 7 bases, leaving 11 bases not matched to a gene. This CDR3 contains 16 residues. Germline loops: CDR1 SGHRS, CDR2 YFSETQ.

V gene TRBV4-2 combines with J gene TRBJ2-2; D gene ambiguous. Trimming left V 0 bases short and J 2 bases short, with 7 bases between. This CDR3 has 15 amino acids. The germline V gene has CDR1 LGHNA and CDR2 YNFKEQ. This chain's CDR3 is CASSQEWGNTGELFF. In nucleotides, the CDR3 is TGTGCCAGCAGCCAAGAATGGGGAAACACCGGGGAGCTGTTTTTT.

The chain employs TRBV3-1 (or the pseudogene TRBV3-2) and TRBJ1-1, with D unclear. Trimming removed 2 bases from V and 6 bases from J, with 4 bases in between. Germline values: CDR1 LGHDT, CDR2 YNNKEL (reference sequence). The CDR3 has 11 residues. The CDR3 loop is CASSQMSEAFF. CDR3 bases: TGTGCCAGCAGCCAAATGTCTGAAGCTTTCTTT.

DNA for the CDR3: TGTGCCAGTATGGGGCCGGGGGCAGTTGCAACTAATGAAAAACTGTTTTTT. Its protein product is CASMGPGAVATNEKLFF. This chain links TRBV19 with TRBJ1-4, with D maybe TRBD1 (6 bases). V lost 7 bases, J lost 0 bases, and 18 bases lay in between. There are 17 residues in the CDR3. Germline V gene data show CDR1 as LNHDA and CDR2 as SQIVND (reference sequence).

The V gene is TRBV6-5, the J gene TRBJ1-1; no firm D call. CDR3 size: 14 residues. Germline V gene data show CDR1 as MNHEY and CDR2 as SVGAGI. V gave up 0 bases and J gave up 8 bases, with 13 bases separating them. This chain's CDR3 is CASSYSTNRREAFF. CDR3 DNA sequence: TGTGCCAGCAGTTACTCGACCAATCGTAGAGAAGCTTTCTTT.

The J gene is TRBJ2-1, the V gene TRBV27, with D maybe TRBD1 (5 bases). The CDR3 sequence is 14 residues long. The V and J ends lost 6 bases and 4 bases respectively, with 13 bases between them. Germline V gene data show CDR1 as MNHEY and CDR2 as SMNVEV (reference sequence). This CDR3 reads CASRTVRSYNEQFF. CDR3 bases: TGTGCCAGCAGGACAGTCCGCTCGTACAATGAGCAGTTCTTC.

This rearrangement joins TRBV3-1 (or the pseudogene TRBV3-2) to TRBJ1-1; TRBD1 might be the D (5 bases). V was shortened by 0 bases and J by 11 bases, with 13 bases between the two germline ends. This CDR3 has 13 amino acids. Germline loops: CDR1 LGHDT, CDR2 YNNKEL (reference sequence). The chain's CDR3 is CASSQEGRRGAFF. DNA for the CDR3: TGTGCCAGCAGCCAAGAGGGGCGGCGAGGGGCTTTCTTT.

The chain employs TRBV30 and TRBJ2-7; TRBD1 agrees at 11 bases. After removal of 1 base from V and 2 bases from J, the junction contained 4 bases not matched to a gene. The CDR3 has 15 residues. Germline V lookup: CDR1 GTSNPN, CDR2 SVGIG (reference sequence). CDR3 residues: CAWSEGQGGAYEQYF. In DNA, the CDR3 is TGTGCCTGGAGTGAGGGACAGGGGGGAGCCTACGAGCAGTACTTC.

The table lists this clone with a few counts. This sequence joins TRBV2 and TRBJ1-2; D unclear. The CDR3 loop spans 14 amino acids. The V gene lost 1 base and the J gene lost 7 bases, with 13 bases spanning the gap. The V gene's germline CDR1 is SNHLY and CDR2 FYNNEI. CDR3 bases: TGTGCCAGCAGTGAAGAAGTTGGTTTTGGTGGCTACACCTTC. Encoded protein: CASSEEVGFGGYTF. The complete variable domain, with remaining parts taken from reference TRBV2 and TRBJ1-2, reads EPEVTQTPSHQVTQMGQEVILRCVPISNHLYFYWYRQILGQKVEFLVSFYNNEISEKSEIFDDQFSVERPDGSNFTLKIRSTKLEDSAMYFCASSEEVGFGGYTFGSGTRLTVV.

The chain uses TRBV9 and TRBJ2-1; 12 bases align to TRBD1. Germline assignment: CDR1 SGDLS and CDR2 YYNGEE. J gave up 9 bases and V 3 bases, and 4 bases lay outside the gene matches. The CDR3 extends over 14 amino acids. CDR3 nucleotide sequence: TGTGCCAGCAGCGCGGGACAGGGGGCTGGTGAGCAGTTCTTC. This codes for CASSAGQGAGEQFF.

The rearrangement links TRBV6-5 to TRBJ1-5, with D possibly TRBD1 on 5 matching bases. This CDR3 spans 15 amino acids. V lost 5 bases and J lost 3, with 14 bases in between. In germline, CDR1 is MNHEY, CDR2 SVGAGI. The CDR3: CASSPGQGTNQPQHF. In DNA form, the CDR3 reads TGTGCCAGCAGTCCCGGCCAGGGAACCAATCAGCCCCAGCATTTT.

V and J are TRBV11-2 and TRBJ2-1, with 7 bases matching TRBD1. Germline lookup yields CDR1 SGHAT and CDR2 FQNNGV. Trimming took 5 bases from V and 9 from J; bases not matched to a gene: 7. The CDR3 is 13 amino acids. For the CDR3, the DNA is TGTGCCAGCAGCGAACAACAGGGGAGTGAGCAGTTCTTC. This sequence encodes CASSEQQGSEQFF. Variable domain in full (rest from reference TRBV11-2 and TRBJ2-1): EAGVAQSPRYKIIEKRQSVAFWCNPISGHATLYWYQQILGQGPKLLIQFQNNGVVDDSQLPKDRFSAERLKGVDSTLKIQPAKLEDSAVYLCASSEQQGSEQFFGPGTRLTVL.

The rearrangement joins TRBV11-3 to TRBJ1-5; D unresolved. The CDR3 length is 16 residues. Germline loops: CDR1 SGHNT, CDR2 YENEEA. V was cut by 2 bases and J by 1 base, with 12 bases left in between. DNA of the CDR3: TGTGCCAGCAGCTTAAGGACGGTCGCGAGCAATCAGCCCCAGCATTTT. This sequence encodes CASSLRTVASNQPQHF.

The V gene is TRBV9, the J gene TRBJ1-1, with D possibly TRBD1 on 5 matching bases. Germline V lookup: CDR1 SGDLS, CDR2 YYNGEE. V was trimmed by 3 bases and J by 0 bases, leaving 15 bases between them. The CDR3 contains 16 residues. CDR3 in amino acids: CASSARKGLMNTEAFF. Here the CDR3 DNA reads TGTGCCAGCAGCGCCAGAAAGGGACTGATGAACACTGAAGCTTTCTTT.

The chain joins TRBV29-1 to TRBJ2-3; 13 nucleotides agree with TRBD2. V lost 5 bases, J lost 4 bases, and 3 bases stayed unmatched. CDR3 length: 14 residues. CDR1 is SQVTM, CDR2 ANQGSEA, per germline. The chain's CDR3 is CSVKGLAGADTQYF. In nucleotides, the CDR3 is TGCAGCGTTAAAGGACTAGCGGGGGCAGATACGCAGTATTTT.

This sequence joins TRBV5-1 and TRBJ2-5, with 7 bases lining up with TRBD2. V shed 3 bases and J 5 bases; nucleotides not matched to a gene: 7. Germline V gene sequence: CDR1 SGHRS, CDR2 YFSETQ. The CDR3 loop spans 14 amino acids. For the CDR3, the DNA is TGCGCCAGCAGCTCCGGACGGGGGGTGGAGACCCAGTACTTC. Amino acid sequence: CASSSGRGVETQYF. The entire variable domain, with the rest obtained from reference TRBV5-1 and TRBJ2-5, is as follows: KAGVTQTPRYLIKTRGQQVTLSCSPISGHRSVSWYQQTPGQGLQFLFEYFSETQRNKGNFPGRFSGRQFSNSRSEMNVSTLELGDSALYLCASSSGRGVETQYFGPGTRLLVL.

CDR3 residues: CASSPGGATLGEKLFF. CDR3 sequence (DNA): TGTGCCAGTAGCCCAGGGGGCGCTACACTGGGGGAAAAACTGTTTTTT. The chain has TRBV19 and TRBJ1-4; 8 bases match TRBD1. V trimming: 6 bases; J trimming: 8 bases; junction bases outside the gene matches: 14. The CDR3 covers 16 residues. The germline CDR1 and CDR2 sequences are LNHDA and SQIVND (reference sequence).

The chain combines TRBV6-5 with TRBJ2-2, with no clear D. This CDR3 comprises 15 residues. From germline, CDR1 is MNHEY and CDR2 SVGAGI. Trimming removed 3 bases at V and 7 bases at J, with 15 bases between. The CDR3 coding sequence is TGTGCCAGCAGTTATATGACGCCGCCCAACGGGGAGCTGTTTTTT. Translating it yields CASSYMTPPNGELFF.

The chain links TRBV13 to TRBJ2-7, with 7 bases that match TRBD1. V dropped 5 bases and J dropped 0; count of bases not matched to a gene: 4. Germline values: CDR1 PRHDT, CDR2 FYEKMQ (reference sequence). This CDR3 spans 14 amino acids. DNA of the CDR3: TGTGCCAGCAGCGTCGGACAGGACTCCTACGAGCAGTACTTC. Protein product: CASSVGQDSYEQYF.

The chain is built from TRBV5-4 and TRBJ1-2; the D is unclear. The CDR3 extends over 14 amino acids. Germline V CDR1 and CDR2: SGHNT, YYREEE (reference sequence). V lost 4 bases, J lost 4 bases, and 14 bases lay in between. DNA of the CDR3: TGTGCCAGCAGCGCCCCCTCGCAGACCTATGGCTACACCTTC. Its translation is CASSAPSQTYGYTF.

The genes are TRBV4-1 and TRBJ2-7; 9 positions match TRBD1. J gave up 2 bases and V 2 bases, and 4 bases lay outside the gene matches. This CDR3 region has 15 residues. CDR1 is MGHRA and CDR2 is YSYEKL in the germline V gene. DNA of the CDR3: TGCGCCAGCAGCCAAAGAACAGGGGGCACCTACGAGCAGTACTTC. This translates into CASSQRTGGTYEQYF.

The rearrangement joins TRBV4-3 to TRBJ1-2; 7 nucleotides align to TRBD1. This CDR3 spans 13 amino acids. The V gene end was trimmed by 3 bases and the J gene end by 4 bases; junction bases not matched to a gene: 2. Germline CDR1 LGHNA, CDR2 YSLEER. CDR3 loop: CASSQAGGYGYTF. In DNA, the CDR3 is TGCGCCAGCAGCCAGGCAGGGGGCTATGGCTACACCTTC.

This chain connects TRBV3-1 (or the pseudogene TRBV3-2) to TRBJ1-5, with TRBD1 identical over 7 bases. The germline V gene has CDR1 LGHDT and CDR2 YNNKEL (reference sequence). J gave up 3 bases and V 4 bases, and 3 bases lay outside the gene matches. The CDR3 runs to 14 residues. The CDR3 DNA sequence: TGTGCCAGCAGCCTGGGACAGACCAATCAGCCCCAGCATTTT. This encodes CASSLGQTNQPQHF.

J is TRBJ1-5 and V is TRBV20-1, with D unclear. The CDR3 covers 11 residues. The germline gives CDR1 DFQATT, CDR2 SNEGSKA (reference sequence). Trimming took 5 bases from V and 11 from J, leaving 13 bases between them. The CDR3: CSARHSGAQHF. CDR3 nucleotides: TGCAGTGCTCGACACTCTGGGGCCCAGCATTTT.

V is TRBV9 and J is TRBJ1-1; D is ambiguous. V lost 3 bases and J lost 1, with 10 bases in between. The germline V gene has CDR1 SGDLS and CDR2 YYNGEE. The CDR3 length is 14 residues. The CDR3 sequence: CASSAQQKNTEAFF. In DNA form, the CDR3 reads TGTGCCAGCAGCGCACAACAGAAGAACACTGAAGCTTTCTTT.

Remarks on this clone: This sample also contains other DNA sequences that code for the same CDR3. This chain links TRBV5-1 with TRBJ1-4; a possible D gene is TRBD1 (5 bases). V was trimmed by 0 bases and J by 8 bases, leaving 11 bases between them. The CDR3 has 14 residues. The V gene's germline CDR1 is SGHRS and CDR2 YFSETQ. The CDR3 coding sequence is TGCGCCAGCAGCTTGGGACAGTTGAACGAAAAACTGTTTTTT. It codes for CASSLGQLNEKLFF.

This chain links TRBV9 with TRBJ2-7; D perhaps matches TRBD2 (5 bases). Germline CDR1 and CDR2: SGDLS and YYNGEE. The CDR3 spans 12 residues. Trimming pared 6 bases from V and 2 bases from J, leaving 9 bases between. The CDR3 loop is CASIRGTYEQYF. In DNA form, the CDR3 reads TGTGCCAGCATCCGGGGTACCTACGAGCAGTACTTC.